The rows below give T cell receptor beta chains drawn from one sample of a study of blood T cell repertoires in COVID-19. Sequenced by immunoSEQ multiplex PCR; TCRdb stores in-frame clones only, minus some. The table shows under 200,000 clones, with less than 85% occurring only once. Sequenced material: PBMCs or T cells enriched from blood (not recorded which). Receptors were obtained from a woman between 45 and 65 years old who had recovered from COVID-19. Each CDR3 is given with its conserved first and last residue.

v_call,cdr3_aa
TRBV28,CASRPRGGGGTEAFF
TRBV18,CASSPPQGTGQNYGYTF
TRBV7-2,CASSPPGSNQPQHF
TRBV11-3,CASGAREQFF
TRBV11-2,CASSLVGGIGYGYTF
TRBV11-3,CASSHTPLAGVNTGELFF
TRBV5-4,CASRPKGQGYSYGYTF
TRBV19,CASSRQGAPGYTF
TRBV3-1/TRBV3-2,CASSLLGDTEAFF
TRBV27,CASSLTGSNQPQHF
TRBV12-3/TRBV12-4,CASSLGGGETQYF
TRBV2,CATQTGVSQPQHF
TRBV7-9,CASSPMRGQGDGYTF
TRBV2,CASGRQGGVNQPQHF
TRBV27,CASSSGQGNYGYTF
TRBV7-9,CASSLSPGGYLPGLFF
TRBV24-1,CATRSEGLGGEAFF
TRBV10-3,CAISELAGPTLYQETQYF
TRBV7-2,CASSLALSFPPPPVGGYF
TRBV19,CASSQVSGTGKETQYF
TRBV7-3,CASYGTPQASRQASPLHF
TRBV5-5,CASSPYPRQGGDQPQHF
TRBV3-1/TRBV3-2,CASSQDGREGDTQYF
TRBV5-1,CASSLEGTGGTDTQYF
TRBV5-1,CASSGTGAGNTIYF
TRBV18,CASSPWGQGGELFF
TRBV29-1,CSVGTGRDTEAFF
TRBV10-2,CASNAGFEGNTIYF
TRBV28,CASSFQQGQPQHF
TRBV28,CASSDFLRDQETQYF
TRBV9,CASSVDQDNSPLHF
TRBV19,CASSSPMGTGGYTEAFF